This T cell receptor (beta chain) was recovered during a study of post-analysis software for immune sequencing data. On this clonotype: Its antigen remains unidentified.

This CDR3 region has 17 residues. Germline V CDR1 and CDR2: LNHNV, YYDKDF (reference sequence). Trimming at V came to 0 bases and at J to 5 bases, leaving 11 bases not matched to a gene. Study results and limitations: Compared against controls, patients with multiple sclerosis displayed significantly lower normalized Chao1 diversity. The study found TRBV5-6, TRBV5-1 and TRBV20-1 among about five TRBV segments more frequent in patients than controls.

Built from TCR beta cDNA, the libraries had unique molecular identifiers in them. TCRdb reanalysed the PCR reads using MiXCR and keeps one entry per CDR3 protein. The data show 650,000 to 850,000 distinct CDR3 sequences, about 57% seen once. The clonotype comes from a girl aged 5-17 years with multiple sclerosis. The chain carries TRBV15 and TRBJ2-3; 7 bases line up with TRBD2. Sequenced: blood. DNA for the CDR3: TGTGCCACCAGCAGAGACGCTACTAGCGCCGGGAAAGATACGCAGTATTTT. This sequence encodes CATSRDATSAGKDTQYF.